This TCR beta chain was recorded in a study of shared clonotypes between healthy human individuals. Study context: Participating donors consisted of a couple of women and a few men aged 18 to 49. Study-wide results and limits: Generation probabilities were higher for clonotypes shared across all four sorted-subset donors than for unshared ones.

Germline assignment: CDR1 SGHRS and CDR2 YFSETQ. There are 16 residues in the CDR3. Unmatched junction bases numbered 13, after V lost 4 bases and J lost 7 bases. Remarks on this clone: Its specificity is not known.

Deep was the level at which the assay was run. Several immunoSEQ plates received, in even portions, the genomic DNA of each subset. Only in-frame clones appear in the TCRdb table, and some are missing; sequencing was by immunoSEQ multiplex PCR. The table shows about 710,000 clones, with around four fifths occurring only once. The V and J genes are TRBV5-1 and TRBJ2-2; 7 bases match TRBD2. Sample: memory CD4+ T cells sorted from blood. Specified subset: CD45RA-negative fraction. The sequence came from a woman in her thirties in good health. CDR3 bases: TGCGCCAGCAGCGTACGGGGGGTGCTTTATTTCGGGGAGCTGTTTTTT. It specifies CASSVRGVLYFGELFF.